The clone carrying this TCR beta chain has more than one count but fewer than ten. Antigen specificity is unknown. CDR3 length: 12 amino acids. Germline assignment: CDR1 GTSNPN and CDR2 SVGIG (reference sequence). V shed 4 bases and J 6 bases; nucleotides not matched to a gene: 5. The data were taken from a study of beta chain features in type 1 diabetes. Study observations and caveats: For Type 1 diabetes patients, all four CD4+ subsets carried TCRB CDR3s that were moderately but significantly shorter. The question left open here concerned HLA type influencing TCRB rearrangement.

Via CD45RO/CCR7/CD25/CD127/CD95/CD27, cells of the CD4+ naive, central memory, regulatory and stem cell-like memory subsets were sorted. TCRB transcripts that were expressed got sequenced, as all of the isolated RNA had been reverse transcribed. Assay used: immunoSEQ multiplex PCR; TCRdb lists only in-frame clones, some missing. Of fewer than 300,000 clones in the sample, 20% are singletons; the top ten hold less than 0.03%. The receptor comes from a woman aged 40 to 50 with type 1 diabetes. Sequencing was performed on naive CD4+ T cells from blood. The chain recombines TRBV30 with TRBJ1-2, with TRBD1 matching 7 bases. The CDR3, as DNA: TGTGCCTGGACCGCCGACAGGGATGGCTACACCTTC. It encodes CAWTADRDGYTF.